The clone carrying this TCR beta chain was detected ten times or more. The antigen is undetermined. CDR3 size: 14 residues. Deletions cut 8 bases from V and 5 bases from J, with 16 bases between. Germline CDR1 is SGHAT and CDR2 is FQNNGV. The TCR beta CDR3 regions underwent amplification using RNA transcripts as the source. RT-PCR in the first round (using the HTBI primer set) targeted the TCR CDR3. TCRdb fed the multiplex PCR reads into MiXCR, producing one record per CDR3 protein. The sample lists a few hundred thousand distinct CDR3 sequences, about 16% occurring once. These data are taken from a study of T cells in Graves' hyperthyroidism and ophthalmopathy. Study-level results: Most thyroid clonotypes expanded above 0.001 were also detected in blood.

Sequenced material: blood. V is TRBV11-2 and J is TRBJ2-1; TRBD1 is a possible D gene (6 bases). The receptor was isolated from a woman aged 25 to 39 with Graves' ophthalmopathy. The CDR3: CASGEGDRHNEQFF. Here the CDR3 DNA reads TGTGCCAGCGGCGAGGGGGACCGACACAATGAGCAGTTCTTC. Full variable domain (missing parts from reference TRBV11-2 and TRBJ2-1): EAGVAQSPRYKIIEKRQSVAFWCNPISGHATLYWYQQILGQGPKLLIQFQNNGVVDDSQLPKDRFSAERLKGVDSTLKIQPAKLEDSAVYLCASGEGDRHNEQFFGPGTRLTVL.